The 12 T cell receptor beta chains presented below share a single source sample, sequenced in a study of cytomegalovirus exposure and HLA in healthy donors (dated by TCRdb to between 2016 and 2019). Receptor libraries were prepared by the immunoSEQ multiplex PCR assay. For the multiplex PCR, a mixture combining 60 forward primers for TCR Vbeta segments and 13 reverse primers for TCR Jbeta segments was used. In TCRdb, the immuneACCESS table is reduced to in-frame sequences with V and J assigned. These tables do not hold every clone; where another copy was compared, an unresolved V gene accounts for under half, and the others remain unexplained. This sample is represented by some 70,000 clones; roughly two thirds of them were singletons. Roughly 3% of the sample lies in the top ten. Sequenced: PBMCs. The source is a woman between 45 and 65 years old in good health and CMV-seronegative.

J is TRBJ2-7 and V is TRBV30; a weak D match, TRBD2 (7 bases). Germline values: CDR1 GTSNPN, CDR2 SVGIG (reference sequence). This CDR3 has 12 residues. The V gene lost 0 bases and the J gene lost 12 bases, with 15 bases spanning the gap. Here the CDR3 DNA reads TGTGCCTGGAGTGTACAGGGCAGGGAGGGGTACTTC. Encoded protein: CAWSVQGREGYF.

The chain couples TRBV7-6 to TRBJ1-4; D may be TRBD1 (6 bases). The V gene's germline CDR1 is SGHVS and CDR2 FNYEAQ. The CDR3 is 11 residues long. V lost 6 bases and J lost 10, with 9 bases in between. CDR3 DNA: TGTGCCAGCAGTACAGGGACAAAACTGTTTTTT. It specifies CASSTGTKLFF. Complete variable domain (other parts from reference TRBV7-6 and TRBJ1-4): GAGVSQSPRYKVTKRGQDVALRCDPISGHVSLYWYRQALGQGPEFLTYFNYEAQQDKSGLPNDRFSAERPEGSISTLTIQRTEQRDSAMYRCASSTGTKLFFGSGTQLSVL.

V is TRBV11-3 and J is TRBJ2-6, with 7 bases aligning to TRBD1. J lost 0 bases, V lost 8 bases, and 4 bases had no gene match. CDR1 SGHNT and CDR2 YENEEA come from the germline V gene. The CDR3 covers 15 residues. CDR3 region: CASGGQPSGANVLTF. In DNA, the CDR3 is TGTGCCAGCGGGGGACAGCCCTCTGGGGCCAACGTCCTGACTTTC. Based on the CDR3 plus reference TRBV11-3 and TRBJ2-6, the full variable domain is EAGVVQSPRYKIIEKKQPVAFWCNPISGHNTLYWYLQNLGQGPELLIRYENEEAVDDSQLPKDRFSAERLKGVDSTLKIQPAELGDSAVYLCASGGQPSGANVLTFGAGSRLTVL.

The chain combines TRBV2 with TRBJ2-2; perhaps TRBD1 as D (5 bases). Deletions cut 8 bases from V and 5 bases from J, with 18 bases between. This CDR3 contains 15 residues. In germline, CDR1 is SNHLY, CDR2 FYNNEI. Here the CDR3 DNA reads TGTGCCAGCTGTAAAGTGGCTCAGGGAACCGGGGAGCTGTTTTTT. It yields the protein CASCKVAQGTGELFF.

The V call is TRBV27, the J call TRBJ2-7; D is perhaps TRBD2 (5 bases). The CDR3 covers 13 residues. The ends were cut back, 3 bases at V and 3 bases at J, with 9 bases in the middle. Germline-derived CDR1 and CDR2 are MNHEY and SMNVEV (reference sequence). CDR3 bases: TGTGCCAGCAGTTTCCAGAGGGACTACGAGCAGTACTTC. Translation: CASSFQRDYEQYF.

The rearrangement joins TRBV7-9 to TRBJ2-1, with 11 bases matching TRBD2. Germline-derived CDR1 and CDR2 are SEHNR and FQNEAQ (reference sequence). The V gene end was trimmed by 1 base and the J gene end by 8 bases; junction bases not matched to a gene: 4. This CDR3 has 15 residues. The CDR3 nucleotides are TGTGCCAGCAGCTTAGGTCTAGCGGGAGGCGATGAGCAGTTCTTC. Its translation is CASSLGLAGGDEQFF.

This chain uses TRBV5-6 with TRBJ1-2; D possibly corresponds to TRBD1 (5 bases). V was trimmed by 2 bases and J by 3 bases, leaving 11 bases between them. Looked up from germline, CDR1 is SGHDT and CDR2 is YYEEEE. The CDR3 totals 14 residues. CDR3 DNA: TGTGCCAGCAGCTTTGATGGGGGGGACTATGGCTACACCTTC. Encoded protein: CASSFDGGDYGYTF.

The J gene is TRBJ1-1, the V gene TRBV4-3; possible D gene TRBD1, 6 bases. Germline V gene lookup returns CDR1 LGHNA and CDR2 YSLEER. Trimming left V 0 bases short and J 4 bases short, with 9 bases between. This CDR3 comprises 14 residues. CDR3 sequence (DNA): TGCGCCAGCAGCCAAGATCCAGGGGCCACTGAAGCTTTCTTT. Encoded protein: CASSQDPGATEAFF.

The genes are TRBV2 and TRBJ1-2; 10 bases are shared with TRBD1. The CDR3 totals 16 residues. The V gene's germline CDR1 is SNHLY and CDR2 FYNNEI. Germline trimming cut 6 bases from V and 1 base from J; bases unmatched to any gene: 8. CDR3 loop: CASRAGGQGVNYGYTF. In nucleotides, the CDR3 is TGTGCCAGCAGGGCCGGTGGACAGGGGGTTAACTATGGCTACACCTTC.

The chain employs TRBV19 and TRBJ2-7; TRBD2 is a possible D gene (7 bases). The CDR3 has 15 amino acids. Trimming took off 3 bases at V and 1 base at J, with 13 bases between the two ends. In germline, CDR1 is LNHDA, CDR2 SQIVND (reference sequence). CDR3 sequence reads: CASSISGGTSYEQYF. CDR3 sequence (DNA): TGTGCCAGTAGTATCTCGGGGGGCACGTCCTACGAGCAGTACTTC.

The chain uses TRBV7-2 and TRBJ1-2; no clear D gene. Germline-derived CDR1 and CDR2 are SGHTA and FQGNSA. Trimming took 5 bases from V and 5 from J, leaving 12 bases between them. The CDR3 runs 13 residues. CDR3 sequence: CASSLGRRYGYTF. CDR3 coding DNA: TGTGCCAGCAGCCTAGGGAGGAGGTATGGCTACACCTTC.

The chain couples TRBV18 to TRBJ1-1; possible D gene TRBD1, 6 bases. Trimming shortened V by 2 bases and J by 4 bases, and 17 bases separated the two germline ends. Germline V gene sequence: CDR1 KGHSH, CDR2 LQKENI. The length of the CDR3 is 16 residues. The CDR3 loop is CASSPYARGPVTEAFF. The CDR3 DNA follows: TGTGCCAGCTCACCATATGCGCGGGGGCCGGTCACTGAAGCTTTCTTT.